This T cell receptor beta chain was retrieved from a study of graft-versus-host responses after intestinal transplantation. Study-level information: Transplant types were multivisceral, liver-intestinal, or isolated intestinal. Every one of the recipients received anti-thymocyte globulin induction and afterwards took tacrolimus and steroids for around 3 years. Regarding the study as a whole: GvH clones turned up in recipient marrow; some had shown up first in ileum or blood. Those patients showing graft-donor T cell macrochimerism displayed high graft-versus-host to host-versus-graft clonal ratios in allografts.

To note about this clone: The antigen is unknown.

V was clipped by 3 bases and J by 1 base, with 8 bases between them. Germline V gene lookup returns CDR1 SQVTM and CDR2 ANQGSEA. This CDR3 is built from 13 residues. This table comes from immunoSEQ multiplex PCR, and its TCRdb copy is limited to in-frame clones, with some not included. The data contain roughly 120,000 clones, approximately 92% of them singletons. The receptor was derived from a human donor who was the organ donor for an intestinal transplant. The specimen was unstimulated CD4+ T cells sorted from spleen or lymph node cells, collected before transplant. The chain is built from TRBV29-1 and TRBJ2-3; possibly TRBD1 for D (7 bases). The CDR3 DNA reads as TGCAGCGTTGACAGGGGGGGCACAGATACGCAGTATTTT. Encoded protein: CSVDRGGTDTQYF.